The table lists the clone carrying this TCR beta chain with many counts. As yet, its antigen is unknown. Different DNA sequences within this sample yield the same CDR3. The sample is drawn from a study of metastatic and nonmetastatic thyroid tumors. Background on the study: Repertoires of blood and of tissue (tumor or nodule) from malignant and benign thyroid patients were compared.

Whole-study results and caveats: When malignant thyroid tumors were compared with benign nodules, TCR beta diversity was reportedly significantly higher in the malignant tumors. This held in both blood and tumor samples.

TCRdb re-called clones from the PCR reads using MiXCR. The sample lists 20,000 to 25,000 clones, just over 14% seen once, with roughly 15% in the top ten. Each patient came to thyroid surgery without any prior treatment (of any kind). J gave up 9 bases and V 3 bases, and 9 bases lay outside the gene matches. CDR1 and CDR2 (germline): SQVTM, ANQGSEA. The CDR3 runs to 14 residues. This TCR was sampled from a female donor with papillary thyroid cancer or a benign thyroid nodule (not recorded which). Some clones in this sample may be carry-over from other donors' samples. The chain uses TRBV29-1 and TRBJ2-1, with TRBD2 identical over 9 bases. The sequenced sample was tumor tissue. The CDR3 nucleotides read TGCAGCGTTGACAGGGCGGCGGGGGGGATTGAGCAGTTCTTC. It specifies CSVDRAAGGIEQFF.